This TCR beta chain was retrieved from a study of shared clonotypes between healthy human individuals. Naivety among CD8 cells was defined by CD45RO negativity and positive CCR7 selection, thereby excluding terminally differentiated effector memory CD45RA+ cells. The assay was immunoSEQ multiplex PCR, and TCRdb's table has in-frame clones only and misses some. The sample lists around 2.1 million clones, about 93% occurring once. This CDR3 spans 12 amino acids. V dropped 2 bases and J dropped 6 bases, with 6 bases sitting between them. Germline-derived CDR1 and CDR2 are SGHTA and FQGNSA. The V call is TRBV7-2, the J call TRBJ2-3; D not resolved. Sample: naive CD8+ T cells from PBMCs. This receptor was taken from a man aged 18 to 35 in good health. Some clones in this sample may be carry-over from other donors' samples. The CDR3 nucleotides are TGTGCCAGCAGCTTACCTGGGGATACGCAGTATTTT. Amino acids: CASSLPGDTQYF.